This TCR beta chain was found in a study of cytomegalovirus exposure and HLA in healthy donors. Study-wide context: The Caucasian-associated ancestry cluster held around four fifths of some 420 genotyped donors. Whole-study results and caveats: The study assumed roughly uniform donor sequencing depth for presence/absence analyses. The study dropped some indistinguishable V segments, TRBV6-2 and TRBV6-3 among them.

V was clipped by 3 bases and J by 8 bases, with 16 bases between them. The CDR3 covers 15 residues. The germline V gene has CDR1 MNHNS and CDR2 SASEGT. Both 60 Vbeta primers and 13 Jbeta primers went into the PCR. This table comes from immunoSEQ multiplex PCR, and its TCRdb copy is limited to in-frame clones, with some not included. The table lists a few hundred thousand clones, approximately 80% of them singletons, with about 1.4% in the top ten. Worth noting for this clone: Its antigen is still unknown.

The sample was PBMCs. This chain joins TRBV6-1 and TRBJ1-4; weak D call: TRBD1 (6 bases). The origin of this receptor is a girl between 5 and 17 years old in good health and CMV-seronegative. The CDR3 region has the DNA TGTGCCAGCAGTGAGGGGGCAGGGAAGGCCGAAAAACTGTTTTTT. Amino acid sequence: CASSEGAGKAEKLFF.